This T cell receptor beta chain came from a study of blood T cell repertoires in COVID-19. Assay: immunoSEQ multiplex PCR; the TCRdb copy retains only in-frame clones and omits some. This sample has over 350,000 clones, with roughly 90% found just once. The germline CDR1 and CDR2 sequences are ENHRY and SYGVKD. The CDR3 has 14 amino acids. Losses at the gene ends were 11 bases for V and 5 bases for J; bases not matched to a gene: 8. Sequenced sample: PBMCs or T cells enriched from blood (not recorded which). This clonotype originated in a woman aged 25 to 39 with acute COVID-19. This chain connects TRBV10-3 to TRBJ1-6, with TRBD1 matching 8 bases. CDR3 nucleotide sequence: TGTGCCGTTTCCCCGGGACAGGATAATTCACCCCTCCACTTT. This translates into CAVSPGQDNSPLHF.